The rows below give T cell receptor beta chains drawn from one sample of a study of human T cells and chemical hapten exposure. TCRdb fed the RACE reads into MiXCR, producing one record per CDR3 protein. The sample comprises around 380,000 distinct CDR3 sequences, about 4.8% of which are singletons, and approximately 2.1% rests with the top ten. The sample here was whole blood, taken in connection with sensitization to the hapten diphenylcyclopropenone (DPC). The receptors were sampled from a woman in her forties or fifties with alopecia areata. Some clones in this sample may be carry-over from other donors' samples. The conserved cysteine and the conserved F or W are not part of the CDR3 here. The order of the fields is V gene, CDR3 length, CDR3 protein.

v_call: TRBV29-1
cdr3_length: 11
cdr3_aa: SVDGATQETQY

v_call: TRBV20-1
cdr3_length: 14
cdr3_aa: SARDQVLLAGDTQY

v_call: TRBV2
cdr3_length: 12
cdr3_aa: ASKTGYSNQPQH

v_call: TRBV11-2
cdr3_length: 13
cdr3_aa: ASSPAGGAGDTQY

v_call: TRBV12-3/TRBV12-4
cdr3_length: 14
cdr3_aa: ASSSRGASPLYEQY

v_call: TRBV7-9
cdr3_length: 11
cdr3_aa: AGQRAENTEAF

v_call: TRBV5-1
cdr3_length: 14
cdr3_aa: ASSLFGQKGTDTQY

v_call: TRBV6-7
cdr3_length: 13
cdr3_aa: ASSSPAGRADTQY

v_call: TRBV27
cdr3_length: 12
cdr3_aa: ASSPDTRTDTQY

v_call: TRBV7-9
cdr3_length: 12
cdr3_aa: ASSPGLAHGEQY

v_call: TRBV13
cdr3_length: 15
cdr3_aa: ASSLRGSGLSNQPQH

v_call: TRBV6-5
cdr3_length: 15
cdr3_aa: ASSYSKVRRGGYEQY

v_call: TRBV5-5
cdr3_length: 10
cdr3_aa: ASSLNGDTQY

v_call: TRBV20-1
cdr3_length: 12
cdr3_aa: SARDRGLAGPVY

v_call: TRBV20-1
cdr3_length: 12
cdr3_aa: SARDRQGAYEQY

v_call: TRBV5-6
cdr3_length: 13
cdr3_aa: ASSWGSPGGNTIY

v_call: TRBV6-1
cdr3_length: 12
cdr3_aa: ASCIAGGLTEAF

v_call: TRBV2
cdr3_length: 12
cdr3_aa: ASQRDRGRTEAF

v_call: TRBV18
cdr3_length: 14
cdr3_aa: ASSPDSFGLNYGYT

v_call: TRBV27
cdr3_length: 13
cdr3_aa: ASSSVPAQAYEQY

v_call: TRBV4-2
cdr3_length: 11
cdr3_aa: ASSRQVNNEQF

v_call: TRBV27
cdr3_length: 12
cdr3_aa: ASSLRGNTDTQY

v_call: TRBV12-3/TRBV12-4
cdr3_length: 13
cdr3_aa: ASSPGVGRNQPQH

v_call: TRBV5-6
cdr3_length: 11
cdr3_aa: ASTPGSGNTIY

v_call: TRBV2
cdr3_length: 10
cdr3_aa: ASSGTAYGYT

v_call: TRBV5-1
cdr3_length: 11
cdr3_aa: ASGKFQNSPLH

v_call: TRBV7-9
cdr3_length: 12
cdr3_aa: ASSSRGATDTQY

v_call: TRBV20-1
cdr3_length: 11
cdr3_aa: SAKGPGPYEQY

v_call: TRBV7-2
cdr3_length: 13
cdr3_aa: ASSSSRAAGNTIY

v_call: TRBV20-1
cdr3_length: 12
cdr3_aa: SARELTGNSPLH

v_call: TRBV29-1
cdr3_length: 14
cdr3_aa: SVVALTSGVSYEQY

v_call: TRBV6-2/TRBV6-3
cdr3_length: 9
cdr3_aa: ASRENYGYT

v_call: TRBV7-2
cdr3_length: 13
cdr3_aa: ASSWSSAAADTQY

v_call: TRBV12-3/TRBV12-4
cdr3_length: 11
cdr3_aa: ASNGAGRTEQF

v_call: TRBV5-6
cdr3_length: 13
cdr3_aa: ASSLSGTSYNEQF

v_call: TRBV5-1
cdr3_length: 14
cdr3_aa: ASNPYSGSSTDTQY

v_call: TRBV10-3
cdr3_length: 11
cdr3_aa: AISSRSAEKLF

v_call: TRBV20-1
cdr3_length: 15
cdr3_aa: SARTVLAGANTGELF

v_call: TRBV4-1
cdr3_length: 15
cdr3_aa: ASSQDRAVLSGNTIY

v_call: TRBV5-6
cdr3_length: 13
cdr3_aa: ASSQTGVKDTEAF

v_call: TRBV12-3/TRBV12-4
cdr3_length: 11
cdr3_aa: ASSLGTGYEQY

v_call: TRBV12-3/TRBV12-4
cdr3_length: 11
cdr3_aa: ASIPPSEYEQY

v_call: TRBV5-6
cdr3_length: 14
cdr3_aa: ASSLVEGALNQPQH

v_call: TRBV5-1
cdr3_length: 13
cdr3_aa: ASSSKTGTTDTQY

v_call: TRBV7-9
cdr3_length: 12
cdr3_aa: ASSFRLNNEKLF

v_call: TRBV9
cdr3_length: 13
cdr3_aa: ASSVGDGIQDTQY

v_call: TRBV10-3
cdr3_length: 12
cdr3_aa: AISPGTGYQPQH

v_call: TRBV7-2
cdr3_length: 11
cdr3_aa: ASSLGTNQPQH

v_call: TRBV6-1
cdr3_length: 12
cdr3_aa: ASSEASHTDTQY

v_call: TRBV9
cdr3_length: 14
cdr3_aa: ASSTGPRTNAYEQY

v_call: TRBV6-6
cdr3_length: 13
cdr3_aa: ASTPSSGLTDTQY

v_call: TRBV5-5
cdr3_length: 14
cdr3_aa: ASSSLAGGEYNEQF

v_call: TRBV19
cdr3_length: 14
cdr3_aa: ASSRTSGTGGGEQY

v_call: TRBV10-3
cdr3_length: 14
cdr3_aa: AISESGTSLGDEQF

v_call: TRBV7-9
cdr3_length: 12
cdr3_aa: ASSLFPSAQTQY